This T cell receptor (beta chain) was profiled in a study of blood T cell repertoires in COVID-19. On the study more broadly: PBMCs, B-cell-depleted T cells, or T cells were the source of the cDNA or gDNA that made up the material.

Germline lookup yields CDR1 LGHNA and CDR2 YNFKEQ. CDR3 length: 16 amino acids. The junction had 7 bases not matched to a gene; V was cut back by 4 bases and J by 5 bases. Clones were read by immunoSEQ multiplex PCR, and TCRdb kept only the in-frame ones, dropping some. This repertoire shows 75,000 to 95,000 clones, roughly 70% found once; its top ten account for 20% to 25%. This receptor was taken from a woman aged 55-75 years in a cohort sampled during active or convalescent COVID-19. The sequencing input was peripheral blood. The rearrangement joins TRBV4-2 to TRBJ2-5; 13 bases line up with TRBD2. Here the CDR3 DNA reads TGTGCCAGCAGCCCCGGGACTAGCGGGGAGTGGGAGACCCAGTACTTC. Protein sequence: CASSPGTSGEWETQYF.